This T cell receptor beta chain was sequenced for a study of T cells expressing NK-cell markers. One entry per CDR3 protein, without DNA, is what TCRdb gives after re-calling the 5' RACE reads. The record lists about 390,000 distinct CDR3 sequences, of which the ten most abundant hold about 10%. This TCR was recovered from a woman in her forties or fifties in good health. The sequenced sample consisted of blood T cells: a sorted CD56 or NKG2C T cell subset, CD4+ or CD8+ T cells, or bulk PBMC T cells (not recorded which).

The CDR3 sequence is CASSQPTGAIRYNEQFF. V and J are TRBV4-1 and TRBJ2-1; TCRdb outputs TRBD1, but without DNA this stays unchecked. This CDR3 contains 17 residues. Germline values: CDR1 MGHRA, CDR2 YSYEKL.